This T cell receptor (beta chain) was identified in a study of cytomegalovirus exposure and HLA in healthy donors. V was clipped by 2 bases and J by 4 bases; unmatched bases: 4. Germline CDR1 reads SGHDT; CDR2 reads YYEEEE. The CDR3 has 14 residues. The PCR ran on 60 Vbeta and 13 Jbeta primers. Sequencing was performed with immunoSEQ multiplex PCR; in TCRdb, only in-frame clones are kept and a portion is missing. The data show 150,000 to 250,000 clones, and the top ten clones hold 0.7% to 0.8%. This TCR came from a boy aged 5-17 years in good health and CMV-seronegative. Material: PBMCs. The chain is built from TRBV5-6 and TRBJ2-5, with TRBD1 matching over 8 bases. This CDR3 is CASSFSDRAETQYF. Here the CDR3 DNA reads TGTGCCAGCAGCTTCTCGGACAGGGCAGAGACCCAGTACTTC.